Described below is a single TCR beta chain sequence and its context. This sample was taken from a study of blood T cell repertoires in COVID-19. Original handling: Amplification of reference gene primers was used by the study to estimate nucleated cell counts. Only in-frame clones appear in the TCRdb table, and some are missing; sequencing was by immunoSEQ multiplex PCR. That table furnishes V, J and clone size, whereas the DNA furnished D and trimming. The repertoire holds 190,000 or so clones, roughly 90% seen once, with about 0.66% in the top ten. The sequenced sample consisted of peripheral blood. The TCR comes from a middle-aged man with acute or convalescent COVID-19.

CDR3 DNA sequence: TGTGCCAGCAGTTTCTCAAGACAGGGGGGAGATACGCAGTATTTT. Amino acid sequence: CASSFSRQGGDTQYF. The chain joins TRBV2 to TRBJ2-3, with 9 nucleotides matching TRBD1. Germline V gene data show CDR1 as SNHLY and CDR2 as FYNNEI. The CDR3 length is 15 residues. V gave up 5 bases and J gave up 5 bases; unmatched junction bases: 8.